One T cell receptor beta chain is described in this entry. The data are from a study of blood T cell repertoires in COVID-19. Germline lookup yields CDR1 MNHEY and CDR2 SVGAGI. The V end was cut by 6 bases, the J end by 4 bases, with 12 bases between. The CDR3 has 13 amino acids. TCRdb's table, derived via immunoSEQ multiplex PCR, lists solely in-frame clones and lacks some. The sample records around 320,000 clones, almost 85% being singletons. The chain employs TRBV6-5 and TRBJ1-2; D remains ambiguous. The source of this sequence is a human donor in a cohort sampled during active COVID-19. The sequenced sample consisted of peripheral blood. In DNA form, the CDR3 reads TGTGCCAGCAGCGTTCGTGGGAGCTATGGCTACACCTTC. It encodes CASSVRGSYGYTF.